Listed below are T cell receptor beta chains from one sample, sequenced in a study of control samples from healthy donors and cancer patients. Data came from immunoSEQ multiplex PCR; TCRdb stores just in-frame clones and leaves some out. The sample holds about 39,000 clones, over 65% seen once. The sequenced material came from blood. All receptors come from a man aged 55 to 70 in good health. Each CDR3 is given with its conserved first and last residue. D genes are given only for firm matches. Not all rows give a size; the values are once, few, many and, for expanded clones, a class.

V gene	CDR3 length	D gene	J gene	clone size	CDR3 DNA	CDR3 protein
TRBV4-1	15	NA	TRBJ1-1	NA	TGCGCCAGCAGCCAAGGGGTACGGGGTAACACTGAAGCTTTCTTT	CASSQGVRGNTEAFF
TRBV3-1/TRBV3-2	16	NA	TRBJ2-4	NA	TGTGCCAGCAGCCAAGAAGGACTAGGGGGTAAAAACATTCAGTACTTC	CASSQEGLGGKNIQYF
TRBV5-4	15	TRBD1	TRBJ1-2	NA	TGTGCCAGCAGCAGAGGCCGGGACAGCGGCCGGGGCTACACCTTC	CASSRGRDSGRGYTF
TRBV6-4	14	NA	TRBJ1-1	once	TGTGCCAGCAGTGCTTCAGGTGCGAACACTGAAGCTTTCTTT	CASSASGANTEAFF
TRBV7-9	16	NA	TRBJ2-4	NA	TGTGCCAGCAGACCTAATTTGGACAGCGCTAAAAACATTCAGTACTTC	CASRPNLDSAKNIQYF
TRBV30	16	TRBD1	TRBJ2-7	NA	TGTGCCTGGGTCCCCTGGGAAAACAGGGGACCCCACGAGCAGTACTTC	CAWVPWENRGPHEQYF
TRBV19	12	NA	TRBJ2-3	once	TGTGCCAGTAGTATTTCGTCCGGTACGCAGTATTTT	CASSISSGTQYF
TRBV9	14	NA	TRBJ1-5	NA	TGTGCCAGCAGCGTAGGCCAGGGCAATCAGCCCCAGCATTTT	CASSVGQGNQPQHF
TRBV6-5	16	TRBD1	TRBJ1-2	NA	TGTGCCAGCAGTTACTCGACAGGGGCTGCTTTTTATGGCTACACCTTC	CASSYSTGAAFYGYTF
TRBV2	16	TRBD1	TRBJ1-5	medium-sized	TGTGCCAGCAGGGCACAGGGGGCGGGTGTCAATCAGCCCCAGCATTTT	CASRAQGAGVNQPQHF
TRBV15	15	NA	TRBJ1-2	NA	TGTGCCACCAGCAGAGGGTCCTGGGGGGAGGGTGGCTACACCTTC	CATSRGSWGEGGYTF
TRBV7-2	12	NA	TRBJ2-5	NA	TGTGCCAGCAGCTTGTACCAAGAGACCCAGTACTTC	CASSLYQETQYF
TRBV2	16	TRBD2	TRBJ2-2	NA	TGTGCCAGCAGTCTCGGCGGGGCGGGGGTCACCGGGGAGCTGTTTTTT	CASSLGGAGVTGELFF
TRBV19	15	NA	TRBJ1-2	once	TGTGCCAGTAGCCCGGGGCCCTCCAACCGGTATGGCTACACCTTC	CASSPGPSNRYGYTF
TRBV2	15	NA	TRBJ2-7	NA	TGTGCCAGCAGTGCGGCTCGGGGGCCCTCATACGAGCAGTACTTC	CASSAARGPSYEQYF
TRBV6-2/TRBV6-3	14	TRBD1	TRBJ1-1	NA	TGTGCCAGCAGTTCCCGACAGGGGGGCACTGAAGCTTTCTTT	CASSSRQGGTEAFF
TRBV7-7	15	TRBD2	TRBJ2-1	NA	TGTGCCAGCAGCTTAGGCAGCGGGGGGTCCAATGAGCAGTTCTTC	CASSLGSGGSNEQFF
TRBV7-2	13	NA	TRBJ1-5	few	TGTGCCAGCAGCCAACAGGGTAATCAGCCCCAGCATTTT	CASSQQGNQPQHF
TRBV7-2	15	NA	TRBJ1-4	once	TGTGCCAGCAGCCCGAATCTGCCAACTAATGAAAAACTGTTTTTT	CASSPNLPTNEKLFF
TRBV5-6	16	TRBD2	TRBJ2-1	NA	TGTGCCAGCAGCTTAGGGACTAGCGGGGGGGCCGGTGAGCAGTTCTTC	CASSLGTSGGAGEQFF
TRBV4-1	17	TRBD2	TRBJ2-1	NA	TGCGCCAGCAATAACCGAGCGGGAGGGCCCTCCTACAATGAGCAGTTCTTC	CASNNRAGGPSYNEQFF
TRBV7-2	15	NA	TRBJ1-6	NA	TGTGCCAGCAGCTCCGGACGGTTCTATAATTCACCCCTCCACTTT	CASSSGRFYNSPLHF
TRBV6-2/TRBV6-3	15	TRBD1	TRBJ2-7	NA	TGTGCCAGCAGTTCCTCCGGGACAGGGGAAAACGAGCAGTACTTC	CASSSSGTGENEQYF
TRBV19	15	NA	TRBJ1-2	few	TGTGCCAGTAGTATAGGGAGCAGGGGCAACTATGGCTACACCTTC	CASSIGSRGNYGYTF
TRBV5-4	14	NA	TRBJ1-1	NA	TGTGCCAGCAGCTTGGATGTCAGGATTACTGAAGCTTTCTTT	CASSLDVRITEAFF
TRBV28	15	NA	TRBJ1-2	NA	TGTGCCAGCAGTCCTCCGAGGACGGGCTCGGGTGGCTACACCTTC	CASSPPRTGSGGYTF
TRBV6-6	15	NA	TRBJ2-3	once	TGTGCCAGCAGTTACGGCAGGGCAGGCACAGATACGCAGTATTTT	CASSYGRAGTDTQYF
TRBV30	13	NA	TRBJ2-5	NA	TGTGCCTGGAGTGGGGGTTACCAAGAGACCCAGTACTTC	CAWSGGYQETQYF
TRBV19	17	TRBD1	TRBJ1-4	NA	TGTGCCAGTACCAACCCCCCGGGACAGGGCGGGAATGAAAAACTGTTTTTT	CASTNPPGQGGNEKLFF
TRBV6-2/TRBV6-3	17	NA	TRBJ1-5	NA	TGTGCCAGCAGTTACCGAGCGCGTTGGAGGGGGAAACAGCCCCAGCATTTT	CASSYRARWRGKQPQHF
TRBV30	17	TRBD1	TRBJ2-2	NA	TGTGCCTGGAGTGGTCCCGGGACAGGGTCGGGCACCGGGGAGCTGTTTTTT	CAWSGPGTGSGTGELFF
TRBV4-2	15	NA	TRBJ1-1	NA	TGTGCCAGCAGCCCCAGGGGAGGGTCGGGCACTGAAGCTTTCTTT	CASSPRGGSGTEAFF
TRBV3-1/TRBV3-2	16	TRBD1	TRBJ2-1	NA	TGTGCCAGCAGCCAGTTAACCTCCGGGACAGGCAATGAGCAGTTCTTC	CASSQLTSGTGNEQFF
TRBV15	15	TRBD1	TRBJ1-2	NA	TGTGCCACCAGCTACTTTTCGGACAGGGGCTATGGCTACACCTTC	CATSYFSDRGYGYTF
TRBV5-6	15	TRBD1	TRBJ1-4	NA	TGTGCCAGCAGCTTGGTAGGGACAGGGCAGGAAAAACTGTTTTTT	CASSLVGTGQEKLFF
TRBV5-1	16	NA	TRBJ1-1	NA	TGCGCCAGCAGTTCATCCTTAAGTGGCGCGGGAACTGAAGCTTTCTTT	CASSSSLSGAGTEAFF
TRBV5-1	13	NA	TRBJ1-4	NA	TGCGCCAGCAGCTTCCAAGGAAATGAAAAGCTGTTTTTT	CASSFQGNEKLFF
TRBV5-5	17	NA	TRBJ1-1	NA	TGTGCCAGCAGCTCCCAGCAGTTTAGAGGGGCCGGGGCTGAAGCTTTCTTT	CASSSQQFRGAGAEAFF
TRBV11-2	16	NA	TRBJ2-1	NA	TGTGCCAGCAGCCCACCCAGGGGCACCCGATACAATGAGCAGTTCTTC	CASSPPRGTRYNEQFF
TRBV18	16	TRBD1	TRBJ2-5	once	TGTGCCAGCTCGTATACGACAGGGAGTTACCAAGAGACCCAGTACTTC	CASSYTTGSYQETQYF
TRBV6-1	16	TRBD2	TRBJ2-1	NA	TGTGCCAGCAGTGAGCAACTAGCGGGAACGCGCAATGAGCAGTTCTTC	CASSEQLAGTRNEQFF
TRBV11-2	18	TRBD2	TRBJ2-3	NA	TGTGCCAGCAGCTCGCGTGGGGCTAGCGGGAGGCGTGGAGATACGCAGTATTTT	CASSSRGASGRRGDTQYF
TRBV4-1	14	NA	TRBJ1-1	once	TGCGCCAGCAGCCCCTGGCGGACGAACACTGAAGCTTTCTTT	CASSPWRTNTEAFF
TRBV7-8	11	NA	TRBJ1-1	NA	TGTGCCAGCAGCCAAGACACCGACGCTTTCTTT	CASSQDTDAFF
TRBV10-2	12	TRBD1	TRBJ1-1	NA	TGCGCCAGCAGTATACAGGGGAAGGGAGCTTTCTTT	CASSIQGKGAFF
TRBV15	15	NA	TRBJ2-6	once	TGTGCCACCAGCAGAGCCCGGACAGGGGCCAACGTCCTGACTTTC	CATSRARTGANVLTF
TRBV19	19	NA	TRBJ2-1	NA	TGTGCCAGTAGTATAGGACCCCCTCTATTAAGGAGCTCCTACAATGAGCAGTTCTTC	CASSIGPPLLRSSYNEQFF
TRBV28	15	TRBD1	TRBJ1-6	NA	TGTGCCAGCAGTTTAGTGGACAGGCATAATTCACCCCTCCACTTT	CASSLVDRHNSPLHF
TRBV5-8	14	NA	TRBJ1-5	few	TGTGCCAGCAGCTTGAGGGGTAGCAATCAGCCCCAGCATTTT	CASSLRGSNQPQHF
TRBV11-2	13	NA	TRBJ2-7	NA	TGTGCCAGCAGCTTAGATCGGGGGCACGAGCAGTACTTC	CASSLDRGHEQYF